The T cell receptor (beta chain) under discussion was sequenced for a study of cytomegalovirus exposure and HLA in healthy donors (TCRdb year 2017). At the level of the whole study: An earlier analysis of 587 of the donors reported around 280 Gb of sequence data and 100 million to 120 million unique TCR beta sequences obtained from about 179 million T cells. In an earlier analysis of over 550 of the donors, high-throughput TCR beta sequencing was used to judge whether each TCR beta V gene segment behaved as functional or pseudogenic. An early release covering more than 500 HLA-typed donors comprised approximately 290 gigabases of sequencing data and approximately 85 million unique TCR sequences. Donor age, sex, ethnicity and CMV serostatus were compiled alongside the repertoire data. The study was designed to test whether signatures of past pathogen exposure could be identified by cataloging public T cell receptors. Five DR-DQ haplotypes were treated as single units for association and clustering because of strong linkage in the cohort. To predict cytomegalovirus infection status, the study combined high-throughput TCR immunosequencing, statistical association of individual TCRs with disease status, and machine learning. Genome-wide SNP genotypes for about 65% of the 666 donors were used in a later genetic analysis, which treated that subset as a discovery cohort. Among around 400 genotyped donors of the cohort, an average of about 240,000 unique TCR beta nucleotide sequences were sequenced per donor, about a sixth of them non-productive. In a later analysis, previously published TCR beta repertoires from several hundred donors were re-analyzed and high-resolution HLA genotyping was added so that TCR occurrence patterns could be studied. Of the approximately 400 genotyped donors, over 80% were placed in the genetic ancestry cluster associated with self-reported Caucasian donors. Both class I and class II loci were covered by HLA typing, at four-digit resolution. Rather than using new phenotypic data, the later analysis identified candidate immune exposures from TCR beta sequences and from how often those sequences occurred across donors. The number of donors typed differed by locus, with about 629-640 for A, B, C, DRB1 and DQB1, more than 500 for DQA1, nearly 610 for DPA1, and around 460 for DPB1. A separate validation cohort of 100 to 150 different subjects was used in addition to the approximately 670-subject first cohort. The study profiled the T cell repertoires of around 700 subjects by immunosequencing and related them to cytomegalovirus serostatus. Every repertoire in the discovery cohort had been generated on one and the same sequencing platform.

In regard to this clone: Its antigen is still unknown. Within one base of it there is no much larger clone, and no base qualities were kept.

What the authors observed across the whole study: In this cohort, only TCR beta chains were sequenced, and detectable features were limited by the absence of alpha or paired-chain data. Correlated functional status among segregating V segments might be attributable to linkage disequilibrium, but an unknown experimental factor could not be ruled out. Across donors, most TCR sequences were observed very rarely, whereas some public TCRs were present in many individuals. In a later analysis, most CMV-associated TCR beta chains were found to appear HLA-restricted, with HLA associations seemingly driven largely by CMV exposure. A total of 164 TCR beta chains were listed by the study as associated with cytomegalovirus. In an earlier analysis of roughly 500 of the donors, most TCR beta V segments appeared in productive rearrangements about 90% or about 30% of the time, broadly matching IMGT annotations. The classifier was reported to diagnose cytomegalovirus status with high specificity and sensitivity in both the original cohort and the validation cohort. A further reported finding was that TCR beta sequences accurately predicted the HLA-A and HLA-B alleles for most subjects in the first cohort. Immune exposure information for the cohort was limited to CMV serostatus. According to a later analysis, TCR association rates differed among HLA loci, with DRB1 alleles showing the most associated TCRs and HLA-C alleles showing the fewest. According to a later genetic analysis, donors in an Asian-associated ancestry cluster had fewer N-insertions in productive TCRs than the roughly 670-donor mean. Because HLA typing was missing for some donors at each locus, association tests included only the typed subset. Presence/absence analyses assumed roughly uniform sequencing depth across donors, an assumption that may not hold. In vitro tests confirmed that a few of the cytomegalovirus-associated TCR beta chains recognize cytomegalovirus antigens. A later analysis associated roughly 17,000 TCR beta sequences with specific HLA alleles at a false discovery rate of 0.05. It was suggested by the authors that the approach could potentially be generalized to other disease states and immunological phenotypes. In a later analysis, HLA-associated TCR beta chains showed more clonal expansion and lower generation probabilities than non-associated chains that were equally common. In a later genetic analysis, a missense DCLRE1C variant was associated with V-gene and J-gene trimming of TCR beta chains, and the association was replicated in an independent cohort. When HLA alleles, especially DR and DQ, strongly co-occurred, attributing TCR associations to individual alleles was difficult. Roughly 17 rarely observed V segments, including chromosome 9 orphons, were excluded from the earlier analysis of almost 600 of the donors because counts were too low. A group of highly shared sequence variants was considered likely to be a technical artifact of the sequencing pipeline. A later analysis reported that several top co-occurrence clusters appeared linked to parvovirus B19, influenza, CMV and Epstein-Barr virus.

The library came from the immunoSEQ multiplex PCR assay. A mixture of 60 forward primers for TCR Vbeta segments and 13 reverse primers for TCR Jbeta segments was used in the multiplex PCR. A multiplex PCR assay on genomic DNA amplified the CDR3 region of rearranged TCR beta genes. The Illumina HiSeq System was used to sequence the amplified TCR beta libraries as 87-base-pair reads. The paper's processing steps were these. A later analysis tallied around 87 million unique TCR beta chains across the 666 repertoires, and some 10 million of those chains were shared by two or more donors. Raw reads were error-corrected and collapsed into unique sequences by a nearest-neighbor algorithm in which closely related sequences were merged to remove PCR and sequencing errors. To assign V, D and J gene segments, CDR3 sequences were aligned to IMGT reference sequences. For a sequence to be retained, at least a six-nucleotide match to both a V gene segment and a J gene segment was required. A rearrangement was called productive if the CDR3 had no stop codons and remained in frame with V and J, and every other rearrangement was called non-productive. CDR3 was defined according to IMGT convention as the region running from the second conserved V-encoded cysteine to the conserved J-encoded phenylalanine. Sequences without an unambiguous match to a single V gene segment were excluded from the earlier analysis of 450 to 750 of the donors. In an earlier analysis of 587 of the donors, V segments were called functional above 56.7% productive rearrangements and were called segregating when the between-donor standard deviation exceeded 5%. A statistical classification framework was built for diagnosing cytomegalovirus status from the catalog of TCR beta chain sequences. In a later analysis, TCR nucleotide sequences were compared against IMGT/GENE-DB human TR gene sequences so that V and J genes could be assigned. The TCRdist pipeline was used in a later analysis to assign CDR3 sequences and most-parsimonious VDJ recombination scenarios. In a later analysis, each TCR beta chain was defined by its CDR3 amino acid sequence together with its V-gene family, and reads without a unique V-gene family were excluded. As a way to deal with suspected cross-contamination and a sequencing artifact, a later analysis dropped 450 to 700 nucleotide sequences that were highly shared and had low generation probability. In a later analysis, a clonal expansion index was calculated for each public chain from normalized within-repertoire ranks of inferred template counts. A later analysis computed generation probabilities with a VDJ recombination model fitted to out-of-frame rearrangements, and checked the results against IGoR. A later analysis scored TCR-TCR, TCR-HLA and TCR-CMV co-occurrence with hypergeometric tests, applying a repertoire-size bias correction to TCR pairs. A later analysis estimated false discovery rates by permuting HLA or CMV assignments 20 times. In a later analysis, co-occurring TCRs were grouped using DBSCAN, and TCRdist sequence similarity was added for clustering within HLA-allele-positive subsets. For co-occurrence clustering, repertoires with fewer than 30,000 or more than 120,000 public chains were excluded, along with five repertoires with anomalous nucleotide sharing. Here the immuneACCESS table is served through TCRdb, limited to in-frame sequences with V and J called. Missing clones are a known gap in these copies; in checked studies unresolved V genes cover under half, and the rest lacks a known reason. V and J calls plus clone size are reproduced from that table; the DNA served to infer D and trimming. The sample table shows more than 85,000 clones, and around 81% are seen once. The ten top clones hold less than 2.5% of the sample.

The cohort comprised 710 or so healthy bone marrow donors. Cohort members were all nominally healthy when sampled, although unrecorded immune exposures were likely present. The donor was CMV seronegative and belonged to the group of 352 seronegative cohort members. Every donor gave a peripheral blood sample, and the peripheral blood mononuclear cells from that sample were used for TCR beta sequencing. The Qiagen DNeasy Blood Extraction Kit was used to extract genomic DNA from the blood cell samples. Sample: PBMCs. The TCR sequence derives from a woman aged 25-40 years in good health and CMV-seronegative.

The CDR3 corresponds to CASSVVPGSAYGYTF. The nucleotide sequence reads as follows: TGTGCCAGCAGCGTAGTGCCGGGGAGCGCCTATGGCTACACCTTC. This chain is built from TRBV9 and TRBJ1-2, with the D gene not confidently named. According to the germline V gene, CDR1 reads SGDLS and CDR2 reads YYNGEE. The CDR3, cysteine through phenylalanine, is 15 amino acids long. Only the CDR3 DNA is retained, 45 bases long and in frame from the first base. V drops 0 bases and J drops 4 bases, leaving 13 bases in between.